These 9 T cell receptor beta chains originate from one sample sequenced in a study of CD8 T cells in cerebrospinal fluid in Alzheimer's disease. No DNA is given; TCRdb re-called the 10x single-cell sequencing reads and lists each CDR3 protein once. This repertoire includes over a thousand distinct CDR3 sequences. The sequencing input was cerebrospinal fluid. Every receptor here comes from a human donor in good health.

Frequency places this clonotype as medium-sized (0.01 to 0.1%). The V and J genes are TRBV6-5 and TRBJ1-2; with no DNA, the TCRdb D assignment of TRBD1 cannot be verified. The CDR3 loop spans 15 amino acids. CDR1 is MNHEY, CDR2 SVGAGI, per germline. CDR3 amino acids: CASSRRGQANYGYTF.

Considering frequency, this clonotype is medium-sized (0.01 to 0.1%). This chain joins TRBV9 and TRBJ2-5; without DNA, the TCRdb call of TRBD2 cannot be checked. CDR1 is SGDLS and CDR2 is YYNGEE in the germline V gene. The CDR3 is 14 amino acids. The CDR3: CASSVGLGQETQYF.

By frequency, this clonotype registers medium-sized. The chain employs TRBV5-1 and TRBJ1-1; TCRdb names TRBD1, which stays unverified in the absence of DNA. This CDR3 has 15 amino acids. The germline CDR1 and CDR2 sequences are SGHRS and YFSETQ. CDR3 residues: CASSLVPGMNTEAFF. Combining the CDR3 with reference TRBV5-1 and TRBJ1-1 gives the whole variable domain KAGVTQTPRYLIKTRGQQVTLSCSPISGHRSVSWYQQTPGQGLQFLFEYFSETQRNKGNFPGRFSGRQFSNSRSEMNVSTLELGDSALYLCASSLVPGMNTEAFFGQGTRLTVV.

This clonotype ranks as medium-sized in terms of frequency. J is TRBJ2-3 and V is TRBV4-3; there is no DNA to check the TCRdb D call of TRBD1. The CDR3 runs 16 residues. The germline gives CDR1 LGHNA, CDR2 YSLEER. The chain's CDR3 is CASSQEGRGYTDTQYF.

Frequency places this clonotype as medium-sized. The CDR3 is CASSDSPWTEQYF. This chain joins TRBV6-4 and TRBJ2-7. Looked up from germline, CDR1 is MRHNA and CDR2 is SNTAGT. The CDR3 has 13 amino acids.

According to its frequency, this clonotype is large (0.1 to 1%). The J gene is TRBJ2-5, the V gene TRBV4-1. The germline V gene encodes CDR1 MGHRA and CDR2 YSYEKL. The CDR3 is 13 residues long. The CDR3 sequence: CASSQVGEETQYF.

This clonotype is identified as medium-sized from frequency. The rearrangement joins TRBV28 to TRBJ2-2. This CDR3 is built from 13 residues. The germline V gene has CDR1 MDHEN and CDR2 SYDVKM. The CDR3: CASSLLTSGELFF.

This clonotype registers large by frequency. The V and J genes are TRBV7-2 and TRBJ1-2. The CDR3 is 13 amino acids. In germline, CDR1 is SGHTA, CDR2 FQGNSA. The CDR3 here is CASSLGWNYGYTF.

This clonotype is deemed medium-sized by its frequency. The chain has TRBV2 and TRBJ2-1; TCRdb gives TRBD1 as the D gene, but with no DNA this cannot be confirmed. CDR1 and CDR2 from the germline V gene are SNHLY and FYNNEI. The CDR3 spans 16 residues. The CDR3 loop is CASITLRGGAYNEQFF.